This T cell receptor (beta chain) was found in a study of cytotoxic CD8 clonotypes in ibrutinib-treated CLL. Clones were read by immunoSEQ multiplex PCR, and TCRdb kept only the in-frame ones, dropping some. The data contain 100,000 to 150,000 clones, 80% to 90% of them seen just once; the ten biggest clones take up roughly 2%. With 3 bases removed from V and 4 bases from J, the gap between germline ends came to 4 bases. This CDR3 region has 11 residues. Germline loops: CDR1 MDHEN, CDR2 SYDVKM. On this clone itself: In the same sample, other DNA sequences code for this CDR3.

The receptor comes from a human donor with chronic lymphocytic leukemia. Sequences were derived from PBMCs, sampled after 24 months of ibrutinib treatment. This chain connects TRBV28 to TRBJ2-7; D remains unclear. CDR3 bases: TGTGCCAGCAGTTTCAGATACGAGCAGTACTTC. Translation: CASSFRYEQYF.